These 23 T cell receptor beta chains originate from one sample sequenced in a study of PD-1 blockade in mismatch repair-deficient tumors. Repertoires were generated with immunoSEQ multiplex PCR, while TCRdb's copy carries only in-frame clones and drops some. The profile shows over 30,000 clones, less than 90% of them singletons. The specimen comprised PBMCs, sampled less than 7 weeks after starting pembrolizumab. The receptor set was obtained from an adult with mismatch repair-deficient cancer.

V gene TRBV30 combines with J gene TRBJ1-2; D gene unclear. Trimming shortened V by 4 bases and J by 2 bases, and 11 bases separated the two germline ends. This CDR3 is 13 amino acids long. The germline V gene encodes CDR1 GTSNPN and CDR2 SVGIG (reference sequence). The CDR3 DNA follows: TGTGCCTGGAAAATACCGGGAAACTATGGCTACACCTTC. Protein: CAWKIPGNYGYTF.

In this sample, this clone turned up once. This sequence joins TRBV11-2 and TRBJ1-2, with TRBD1 matching over 7 bases. Germline V gene sequence: CDR1 SGHAT, CDR2 FQNNGV. V lost 5 bases, J lost 4 bases, and 4 bases stayed unmatched. This CDR3 region has 13 residues. CDR3 region: CASSRDRAYGYTF. CDR3 nucleotides: TGTGCCAGCAGCCGAGACAGGGCCTATGGCTACACCTTC.

This clone was seen only a few times. This sequence joins TRBV29-1 and TRBJ2-7; 10 bases are shared with TRBD1. After removal of 7 bases from V and 5 bases from J, the junction contained 8 bases not matched to a gene. Germline-derived CDR1 and CDR2 are SQVTM and ANQGSEA. There are 13 residues in the CDR3. CDR3 DNA sequence: TGCAGCGCTGCGAGGACAGGGGGGAACGAGCAGTACTTC. It yields the protein CSAARTGGNEQYF.

The chain employs TRBV18 and TRBJ1-5, with 10 positions matching TRBD1. The CDR3 covers 17 residues. CDR1 and CDR2 (germline): KGHSH, LQKENI. V shed 3 bases, J shed 2 bases, and the junction held 7 bases outside the gene matches. For the CDR3, the DNA is TGTGCCAGCTCACCGCCGAAAGGGACAGGGGGCAATCAGCCCCAGCATTTT. Its protein is CASSPPKGTGGNQPQHF.

The CDR3 coding sequence is TGTGCCAGCTCCCATACGGGACAGGGCCCTAATGAAAAACTGTTTTTT. It yields the protein CASSHTGQGPNEKLFF. The rearrangement links TRBV18 to TRBJ1-4; 9 positions match TRBD1. CDR3 size: 16 residues. Losses at the gene ends were 6 bases for V and 3 bases for J; bases not matched to a gene: 8. Germline lookup yields CDR1 KGHSH and CDR2 LQKENI.

The rearrangement joins TRBV11-2 to TRBJ2-7; the D is unclear. CDR1 and CDR2 (germline): SGHAT, FQNNGV. The CDR3 extends over 15 amino acids. Trimming pared 0 bases from V and 2 bases from J, leaving 11 bases between. Here the CDR3 DNA reads TGTGCCAGCAGCTTAGATCTGGCCAGTGCCTACGAGCAGTACTTC. This gives the protein CASSLDLASAYEQYF.

This chain connects TRBV30 to TRBJ1-5; TRBD1 matches 7 bases. The CDR3 runs to 13 residues. With V trimmed by 5 bases and J by 0 bases, 1 base remained unmatched. Germline assignment: CDR1 GTSNPN and CDR2 SVGIG (reference sequence). CDR3 bases: TGTGCCTGGGGGGACAGTAGCAATCAGCCCCAGCATTTT. This gives the protein CAWGDSSNQPQHF.

This rearrangement joins TRBV7-8 to TRBJ2-7, with D possibly TRBD2 on 5 matching bases. V was pared by 2 bases and J by 2 bases, with 19 bases between. CDR3 size: 17 residues. The V gene's germline CDR1 is SGHVS and CDR2 FQNEAQ. CDR3 DNA: TGTGCCAGCAGCTTAAGTACTAGTGGGCAGTACCCCTACGAGCAGTACTTC. It yields the protein CASSLSTSGQYPYEQYF.

The genes are TRBV5-5 and TRBJ2-1; D remains unclear. V was pared by 1 base and J by 8 bases, with 4 bases between. Per germline, CDR1 SGHKS and CDR2 YYEKEE (reference sequence). The CDR3 sequence is 11 residues long. In DNA form, the CDR3 reads TGTGCCAGCAGCTTGTTCTATGAGCAGTTCTTC. This encodes CASSLFYEQFF.

This chain links TRBV5-1 with TRBJ2-3, with 7 bases lining up with TRBD2. This CDR3 contains 14 residues. Germline trimming cut 1 base from V and 5 bases from J; bases unmatched to any gene: 4. Germline CDR1 and CDR2: SGHRS and YFSETQ. CDR3 DNA sequence: TGCGCCAGCAGCTTGATGGGGGGGGAAGATACGCAGTATTTT. It codes for CASSLMGGEDTQYF.

This clone was detected only once. CDR3 DNA: TGTGCCAGCAGCCCTGAGTCAGGGGGGAGCAGCAATCAGCCCCAGCATTTT. It encodes CASSPESGGSSNQPQHF. V gene TRBV4-2 combines with J gene TRBJ1-5, with 7 positions matching TRBD1. The trim removed 4 bases at V and 1 base at J, leaving 10 bases unmatched. This CDR3 spans 17 amino acids. Germline values: CDR1 LGHNA, CDR2 YNFKEQ.

This chain's CDR3 is CASSPSGSGRNEQFF. The CDR3 nucleotides are TGTGCCAGCAGTCCTAGCGGGAGTGGGAGGAATGAGCAGTTCTTC. The J gene is TRBJ2-1, the V gene TRBV28, with 10 bases that match TRBD2. This CDR3 is 15 amino acids long. CDR1 and CDR2 from the germline V gene are MDHEN and SYDVKM. V dropped 5 bases and J dropped 7; count of bases not matched to a gene: 8.

In nucleotides, the CDR3 is TGTGCCTGGAGTGTAGGCGGGGTACGGACTGAAGCTTTCTTT. Translating it yields CAWSVGGVRTEAFF. The chain uses TRBV30 and TRBJ1-1; D unresolved. V was shortened by 0 bases and J by 5 bases, with 13 bases between the two germline ends. The germline CDR1 and CDR2 sequences are GTSNPN and SVGIG (reference sequence). The CDR3 extends over 14 amino acids.

CDR3 protein: CASSLRGTSQETQYF. CDR3 nucleotides: TGTGCCAGCAGTTTAAGAGGGACATCCCAAGAGACCCAGTACTTC. The genes are TRBV27 and TRBJ2-5; the D gene is possibly TRBD1 (6 bases). The CDR3 runs to 15 residues. From germline, CDR1 is MNHEY and CDR2 SMNVEV (reference sequence). The V gene lost 2 bases and the J gene lost 1 base, with 11 bases spanning the gap.

This clone has just one count. This rearrangement joins TRBV27 to TRBJ2-1; 8 positions match TRBD2. The J segment lost 12 bases and the V segment lost 5 bases, leaving 15 bases of the junction unmatched. This CDR3 region has 15 residues. Germline-derived CDR1 and CDR2 are MNHEY and SMNVEV (reference sequence). In nucleotides, the CDR3 is TGTGCCAGCAGTGTCGGGACTAGAACTACAATGGGGCAGTTCTTC. Translating gives CASSVGTRTTMGQFF.

CDR3 DNA sequence: TGCGCCAGCAGCTTGGCCGGGACAGGGGTTCAAGGCTATGGCTACACCTTC. It translates to CASSLAGTGVQGYGYTF. The chain couples TRBV5-1 to TRBJ1-2, with 10 nucleotides matching TRBD1. V lost 0 bases and J lost 4; bases outside the gene matches: 9. There are 17 residues in the CDR3. The germline CDR1 and CDR2 sequences are SGHRS and YFSETQ. Using reference TRBV5-1 and TRBJ1-2 for the parts outside the CDR3, the full variable domain is KAGVTQTPRYLIKTRGQQVTLSCSPISGHRSVSWYQQTPGQGLQFLFEYFSETQRNKGNFPGRFSGRQFSNSRSEMNVSTLELGDSALYLCASSLAGTGVQGYGYTFGSGTRLTVV.

The V gene is TRBV28, the J gene TRBJ1-5, with D possibly matching TRBD1 (5 bases). The germline V gene has CDR1 MDHEN and CDR2 SYDVKM. The germline V and J ends were trimmed by 6 bases and 9 bases, with 18 bases remaining between them. This CDR3 region has 14 residues. The CDR3 loop reads CASSPGGYGGPQHF. Written as DNA, the CDR3 is TGTGCCAGCAGCCCTGGGGGGTATGGAGGGCCCCAGCATTTT.

This sequence joins TRBV5-4 and TRBJ2-3; TRBD2 agrees at 12 bases. Germline CDR1 is SGHNT and CDR2 is YYREEE (reference sequence). V trimming: 3 bases; J trimming: 2 bases; junction bases outside the gene matches: 4. This CDR3 has 16 residues. CDR3 bases: TGTGCCAGCAGCTACCGGACTAGCGGGGCCACAGATACGCAGTATTTT. It yields the protein CASSYRTSGATDTQYF. Looking up the rest from reference TRBV5-4 and TRBJ2-3 gives the full variable domain: ETGVTQSPTHLIKTRGQQVTLRCSSQSGHNTVSWYQQALGQGPQFIFQYYREEENGRGNFPPRFSGLQFPNYSSELNVNALELDDSALYLCASSYRTSGATDTQYFGPGTRLTVL.

This sequence joins TRBV9 and TRBJ2-6; tentatively, D is TRBD2 (5 bases). With 3 bases removed from V and 2 bases from J, the gap between germline ends came to 12 bases. The germline gives CDR1 SGDLS, CDR2 YYNGEE. The CDR3 has 16 amino acids. The CDR3 DNA reads TGTGCCAGCAGCGCCCTCCTAGCTCCTGGGGCCAACGTCCTGACTTTC. Translation gives CASSALLAPGANVLTF.

V gene TRBV28 combines with J gene TRBJ2-4; D is ambiguous. Looked up from germline, CDR1 is MDHEN and CDR2 is SYDVKM. V was cut by 3 bases and J by 0 bases, with 6 bases left in between. The CDR3 contains 14 residues. CDR3 amino acids: CASSLVGAKNIQYF. CDR3 sequence (DNA): TGTGCCAGCAGTTTGGTCGGAGCCAAAAACATTCAGTACTTC.

The chain carries TRBV7-9 and TRBJ2-3, with 8 positions matching TRBD2. The CDR3 totals 13 residues. The V and J ends lost 6 bases and 6 bases, in that order; junction bases with no gene match: 5. Germline V CDR1 and CDR2: SEHNR, FQNEAQ (reference sequence). Here the CDR3 DNA reads TGTGCCAGCAGGTCCGGGGGGGAGGATACGCAGTATTTT. This translates into CASRSGGEDTQYF.

This clone is medium-sized by share. The V call is TRBV7-9, the J call TRBJ2-1, with 8 bases that match TRBD1. This CDR3 spans 16 amino acids. CDR1 and CDR2 from the germline V gene are SEHNR and FQNEAQ (reference sequence). V was clipped by 5 bases and J by 0 bases; unmatched bases: 6. The CDR3, as DNA: TGTGCCAGCAGCGAGACAGGGGCGCCCTCCTACAATGAGCAGTTCTTC. As protein: CASSETGAPSYNEQFF.

The CDR3 DNA follows: TGTGCCAGCAGCTTACATTGGACAGGGGAAAACGGGGAGCTGTTTTTT. Encoded protein: CASSLHWTGENGELFF. This rearrangement joins TRBV11-2 to TRBJ2-2, with 9 bases aligning to TRBD1. The CDR3 has 16 residues. Germline assignment: CDR1 SGHAT and CDR2 FQNNGV. V lost 2 bases to trimming and J lost 7 bases; unmatched junction nucleotides: 8.